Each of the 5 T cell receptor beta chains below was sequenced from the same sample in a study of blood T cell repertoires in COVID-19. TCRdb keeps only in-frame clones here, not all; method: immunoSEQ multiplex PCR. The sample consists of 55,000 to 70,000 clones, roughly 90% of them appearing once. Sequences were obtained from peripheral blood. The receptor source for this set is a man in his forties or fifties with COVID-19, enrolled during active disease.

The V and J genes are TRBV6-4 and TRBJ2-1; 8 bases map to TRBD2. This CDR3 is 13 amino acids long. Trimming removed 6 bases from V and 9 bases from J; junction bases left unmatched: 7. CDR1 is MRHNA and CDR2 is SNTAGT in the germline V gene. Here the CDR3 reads CASSTGTRGEQFF. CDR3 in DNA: TGTGCCAGCAGCACCGGGACTAGAGGTGAGCAGTTCTTC.

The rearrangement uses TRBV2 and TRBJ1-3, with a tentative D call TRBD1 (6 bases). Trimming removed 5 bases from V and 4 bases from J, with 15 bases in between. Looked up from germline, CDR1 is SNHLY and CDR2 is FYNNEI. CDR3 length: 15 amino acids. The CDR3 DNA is TGTGCCAGCAGTAAACTAGTGACAGGAGGAAACACCATATATTTT. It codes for CASSKLVTGGNTIYF.

Here the CDR3 DNA reads TGTGCCAGCAGTTTCCGATTCAGCTCCTATAATTCACCCCTCCACTTT. Residues: CASSFRFSSYNSPLHF. This chain links TRBV27 with TRBJ1-6; no clear D. The CDR3 loop spans 16 amino acids. Trimming took 3 bases from V and 0 from J, leaving 9 bases between them. Germline assignment: CDR1 MNHEY and CDR2 SMNVEV (reference sequence).

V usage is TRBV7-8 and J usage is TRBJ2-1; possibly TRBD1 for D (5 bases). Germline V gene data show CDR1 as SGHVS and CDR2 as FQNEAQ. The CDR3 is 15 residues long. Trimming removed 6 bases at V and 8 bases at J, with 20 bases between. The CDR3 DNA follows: TGTGCCAGCAGTAAAGTGCGGACAACGGGCCATGAGCAGTTCTTC. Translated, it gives CASSKVRTTGHEQFF.

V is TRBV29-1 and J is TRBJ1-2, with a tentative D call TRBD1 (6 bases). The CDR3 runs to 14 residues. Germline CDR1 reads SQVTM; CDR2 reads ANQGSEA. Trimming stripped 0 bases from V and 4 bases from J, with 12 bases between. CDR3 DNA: TGCAGCGTTGAAGACAGGGGAGTAAGCTATGGCTACACCTTC. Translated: CSVEDRGVSYGYTF.